This entry concerns a single T cell receptor beta chain. This sample was included in a study of blood T cell repertoires in COVID-19. Study-level information: Italy, Spain and the United States were the sources of the convalescent and acute COVID-19 samples. PBMCs, B-cell-depleted T cells, or T cells were the source of the cDNA or gDNA that made up the material.

Original handling: Researchers report that nucleated cell counts were estimated from reference gene primer amplification. Produced via immunoSEQ multiplex PCR; TCRdb's table is partial and in-frame only. V, J and clone size derive from that table, while D and trimming were established from the DNA sequence. The top ten clones hold approximately 2.9% of a sample with about 360,000 clones, around nine tenths of them seen once. This sequence originates from a human donor in a cohort sampled during active COVID-19. Sequencing was done on a sample of peripheral blood.

In DNA form, the CDR3 reads TGTGCCTGGAGTGGCGGGACAGGGGTTGAAAAACTGTTTTTT. Its protein is CAWSGGTGVEKLFF. This chain links TRBV30 with TRBJ1-4; 10 positions agree with TRBD1. The CDR3 contains 14 residues. V was pared by 1 base and J by 7 bases, with 3 bases of the junction left unmatched. The germline CDR1 and CDR2 sequences are GTSNPN and SVGIG (reference sequence).